The 28 T cell receptor beta chains listed next were all sequenced from one sample in a study of metastatic and nonmetastatic thyroid tumors. Through MiXCR, TCRdb re-clonotyped the PCR reads. This sample yields approximately 19,000 clones, of which roughly 36% are seen a single time; more than 8% belongs to the top ten. Each patient went into thyroid surgery without having received any treatment. The sequencing input was tumor tissue. The receptors here all came from a male donor with papillary thyroid cancer or a benign thyroid nodule (not recorded which). Some clones in this sample may be carry-over from other donors' samples.

Many counts were recorded for this clone. Here the CDR3 DNA reads TGTGCCATCAGTGAGGGCAGCTACTGGGGTTACGAGCAGTACTTC. Residues: CAISEGSYWGYEQYF. The V gene is TRBV10-3, the J gene TRBJ2-7; D remains ambiguous. Per germline, CDR1 ENHRY and CDR2 SYGVKD. This CDR3 spans 15 amino acids. The V and J ends lost 2 bases and 4 bases respectively, with 15 bases between them.

The chain has TRBV6-1 and TRBJ1-5; 10 nucleotides align to TRBD1. J lost 9 bases, V lost 6 bases, and 14 bases had no gene match. In germline, CDR1 is MNHNS, CDR2 SASEGT. The CDR3 has 16 residues. The CDR3 sequence is CASRPPGQGLWAPQHF. DNA for the CDR3: TGTGCCAGCAGACCTCCGGGACAGGGGCTATGGGCGCCCCAGCATTTT.

The rearrangement links TRBV5-1 to TRBJ2-5, with unresolved D. The germline V gene encodes CDR1 SGHRS and CDR2 YFSETQ. This CDR3 contains 13 residues. The V and J ends lost 2 bases and 0 bases respectively, with 5 bases between them. In nucleotides, the CDR3 is TGCGCCAGCAGCTTACAATACCAAGAGACCCAGTACTTC. This encodes CASSLQYQETQYF.

A note on this clone: The conserved phenylalanine or tryptophan is not found at the CDR3 terminus, so this likely reflects a read error. The DNA is left out, because the CDR3 cannot be placed on it with certainty; the CDR3 is given as TCRdb lists it. The V and J genes are TRBV6-6 and TRBJ2-7. From germline, CDR1 is MNHNY and CDR2 SVGAGI (reference sequence). Including both end residues, the CDR3 is 13 amino acids long. Here the CDR3 reads CASSYSSAGLHWL.

This clone was seen at least ten times. The rearrangement joins TRBV6-1 to TRBJ2-3; D perhaps matches TRBD2 (6 bases). Germline V gene sequence: CDR1 MNHNS, CDR2 SASEGT. The CDR3 loop spans 12 amino acids. V lost 7 bases and J 1 base, leaving 6 bases between the germline ends. The CDR3 protein is CASTGGTDTQYF. CDR3 bases: TGTGCCAGCACGGGGGGCACAGATACGCAGTATTTT.

This clone was seen repeatedly, ten times or more. V and J are TRBV19 and TRBJ1-1, with a weak D call TRBD1 (6 bases). This CDR3 comprises 16 residues. The germline V and J ends were trimmed by 4 bases and 1 base, with 16 bases remaining between them. In germline, CDR1 is LNHDA, CDR2 SQIVND (reference sequence). CDR3 residues: CASSTGGRRGNTEAFF. In DNA, the CDR3 is TGTGCCAGTAGTACGGGCGGGCGCAGGGGGAACACTGAAGCTTTCTTT.

This clone came up once. The CDR3 carries no conserved terminal phenylalanine or tryptophan, so it likely arises from a read error. It is unclear where the CDR3 begins or ends on the DNA, so no DNA is shown, and the CDR3 is as TCRdb lists it. The chain couples TRBV11-2 to TRBJ1-2. The CDR3 is 14 amino acids in total, end residues counted. Germline CDR1 SGHAT, CDR2 FQNNGV. The CDR3 sequence is CASSLDLRLGGDTL.

On this clone itself: Since no conserved phenylalanine or tryptophan closes the CDR3, a read error is the likely cause. The limits of the CDR3 on the DNA are not certain, so only TCRdb's listed CDR3 is given. The rearrangement uses TRBV11-2 and TRBJ2-3; the D call in the table, TRBD2, was not verified against the DNA. From its first to its last residue, the CDR3 has 15 amino acids. Germline CDR1 and CDR2: SGHAT and FQNNGV. The CDR3 here is CASSAGLAGADTQYL.

This clone came up a few times. CDR3 in amino acids: CAIRSGAKLNTEAFF. CDR3 bases: TGTGCCATCAGATCAGGGGCCAAATTGAACACTGAAGCTTTCTTT. This rearrangement joins TRBV10-3 to TRBJ1-1; TRBD1 might be the D (6 bases). This CDR3 is 15 amino acids long. The V gene's germline CDR1 is ENHRY and CDR2 SYGVKD. V was clipped by 6 bases and J by 0 bases, with 14 bases between them.

This clone was detected many times. The chain has TRBV7-9 and TRBJ2-5; no firm D call. Germline loops: CDR1 SEHNR, CDR2 FQNEAQ (reference sequence). With 3 bases removed from V and 5 bases from J, the gap between germline ends came to 1 base. The CDR3 has 10 amino acids. In nucleotides, the CDR3 is TGTGCCAGCAGCTTTGAGACCCAGTACTTC. The encoded protein is CASSFETQYF.

Written as DNA, the CDR3 is TGTGCCCGGAACTATGACGGAGGTGATGAAAAACTGTTTTTT. Protein product: CARNYDGGDEKLFF. The V and J genes are TRBV30 and TRBJ1-4; D unclear. V was clipped by 8 bases and J by 6 bases, with 19 bases between them. The germline V gene encodes CDR1 GTSNPN and CDR2 SVGIG (reference sequence). This CDR3 is 14 amino acids long.

This clone was observed at least ten times. The chain joins TRBV19 to TRBJ1-5; unclear D gene. The germline CDR1 and CDR2 sequences are LNHDA and SQIVND (reference sequence). The length of the CDR3 is 14 residues. CDR3 loop: CATAGVSGNQPQHF. DNA of the CDR3: TGTGCTACTGCTGGCGTGTCGGGGAATCAGCCCCAGCATTTT.

Concerning this clone: A read error may explain this, as a much larger clone is one base away. The chain couples TRBV11-1 to TRBJ1-1, with TRBD1 matching 7 bases. Germline V gene data show CDR1 as SGHAT and CDR2 as FQDESV (reference sequence). There are 16 residues in the CDR3. DNA for the CDR3: TGTGCCGGCAGCTTAGAGTCGGGACAGCCGAACATTGAAGCTTTCTTT. As protein: CAGSLESGQPNIEAFF. Filled out from reference TRBV11-1 and TRBJ1-1, the complete variable domain reads EAEVAQSPRYKITEKSQAVAFWCDPISGHATLYWYRQILGQGPELLVQFQDESVVDDSQLPKDRFSAERLKGVDSTLKIQPAELGDSAMYLCAGSLESGQPNIEAFFGQGTRLTVV.

This clone was detected ten times or more. The V call is TRBV12-3 or TRBV12-4, the J call TRBJ2-1; 7 bases are shared with TRBD1. This CDR3 contains 13 residues. Trimming at V came to 5 bases and at J to 10 bases, leaving 8 bases not matched to a gene. The CDR3 DNA sequence: TGTGCCAGCAGTCCACGCCGGGACAGCGAGCAGTTCTTC. Translating gives CASSPRRDSEQFF.

In its sample, this clone ranks as medium-sized (0.01 to 0.1%). The J gene is TRBJ2-7, the V gene TRBV7-9; perhaps D is TRBD1 or TRBD2 (6 bases each). Germline CDR1 and CDR2: SEHNR and FQNEAQ (reference sequence). The V end lost 2 bases, the J end lost 6 bases, and 11 bases lay between the germline ends. The CDR3 sequence is 13 residues long. The CDR3 here is CASSLRGRGEQYF. The CDR3 coding sequence is TGTGCCAGCAGCTTACGGGGGCGCGGCGAGCAGTACTTC.

This clone was picked up one time. The CDR3 ends on some other residue instead of the conserved phenylalanine or tryptophan, so this is likely a read error. V is TRBV11-2 and J is TRBJ1-2; TRBD1 might be the D (6 bases). Trimming cost V 5 bases and J 3 bases, with 28 bases left between them. The CDR3 is made up of 19 amino acids. The V gene's germline CDR1 is SGHAT and CDR2 FQNNGV. CDR3 DNA sequence: TGTGCCAGCAGCGTAGGCACTGGGCCAGGGGTTCACAAGTACTATGGCTACACCTTG. Residues: CASSVGTGPGVHKYYGYTL.

In its sample, this clone was seen a few times. This chain joins TRBV27 and TRBJ1-5; perhaps TRBD1 as D (6 bases). The germline V gene has CDR1 MNHEY and CDR2 SMNVEV (reference sequence). The CDR3 length is 15 residues. The V end was cut by 7 bases, the J end by 1 base, with 14 bases between. CDR3 sequence: CASIQDSLSNQPQHF. The CDR3 DNA reads TGTGCCAGCATCCAGGACAGTCTAAGCAATCAGCCCCAGCATTTT.

This clone was observed at least ten times. The rearrangement joins TRBV6-6 to TRBJ2-3; a possible D gene is TRBD2 (5 bases). Trimming left V 2 bases short and J 0 bases short, with 9 bases between. Germline loops: CDR1 MNHNY, CDR2 SVGAGI (reference sequence). The CDR3 sequence is 15 residues long. The CDR3, as DNA: TGTGCCAGCAGTTACGAGGAGGTTAGCACAGATACGCAGTATTTT. Amino acid sequence: CASSYEEVSTDTQYF.

This clone was seen a handful of times. The chain employs TRBV19 and TRBJ1-2; D remains ambiguous. CDR1 and CDR2 from the germline V gene are LNHDA and SQIVND (reference sequence). The CDR3 totals 13 residues. V gave up 5 bases and J gave up 8 bases, with 15 bases separating them. CDR3 amino acids: CASSPPGPLGYTF. CDR3 nucleotide sequence: TGTGCCAGTAGTCCCCCAGGTCCCCTCGGCTACACCTTC.

This clone was detected many times. The chain links TRBV7-3 to TRBJ2-1, with TRBD2 as a possible D gene (6 bases). This CDR3 region has 17 residues. Looked up from germline, CDR1 is SGHTA and CDR2 is FQGTGA. Trimming took 5 bases from V and 2 from J, leaving 19 bases between them. The CDR3 sequence is CASSLGPPGLAYNEQFF. The CDR3 coding sequence is TGTGCCAGCAGCCTCGGGCCCCCGGGACTGGCCTACAATGAGCAGTTCTTC.

By frequency in the sample, this clone is medium-sized (0.01 to 0.1%). The chain couples TRBV2 to TRBJ2-3, with D uncertain. The V end lost 3 bases, the J end lost 2 bases, and 15 bases lay between the germline ends. The CDR3 contains 16 residues. Germline loops: CDR1 SNHLY, CDR2 FYNNEI. The CDR3, as DNA: TGTGCCAGCAGTGAGCCCGTACGGGTGCTCACAGATACGCAGTATTTT. This gives the protein CASSEPVRVLTDTQYF.

The chain links TRBV7-2 to TRBJ2-1; no reliable D call. Trimming shortened V by 1 base and J by 9 bases, and 7 bases separated the two germline ends. The CDR3 extends over 12 amino acids. Germline V gene lookup returns CDR1 SGHTA and CDR2 FQGNSA. The CDR3 loop is CASSLVVFEQFF. CDR3 nucleotides: TGTGCCAGCAGCTTAGTCGTGTTTGAGCAGTTCTTC.

This clone is medium-sized within its sample. This chain links TRBV11-2 with TRBJ2-7; D not certain. The CDR3 sequence is 14 residues long. The V gene's germline CDR1 is SGHAT and CDR2 FQNNGV. Deletions cut 1 base from V and 5 bases from J, with 12 bases between. CDR3 sequence: CASSLVANSNEQYF. Here the CDR3 DNA reads TGTGCCAGCAGCTTAGTAGCTAACTCGAACGAGCAGTACTTC.

This chain connects TRBV11-2 to TRBJ1-6; no clear D gene. Germline-derived CDR1 and CDR2 are SGHAT and FQNNGV. The CDR3 runs to 13 residues. The V gene lost 1 base and the J gene lost 8 bases, with 6 bases spanning the gap. The CDR3 here is CASSLVIHSPLHF. The CDR3 coding sequence is TGTGCCAGCAGCTTAGTGATTCATTCACCCCTCCACTTT.

V and J are TRBV13 and TRBJ2-7, with 10 bases that match TRBD1. The CDR3 contains 15 residues. The germline gives CDR1 PRHDT, CDR2 FYEKMQ (reference sequence). The ends lost 3 bases at V and 2 bases at J; junction bases unmatched: 4. The CDR3 DNA reads TGTGCCAGCAGCTTGGTCGGGACAGGGGCCTACGAGCAGTACTTC. The encoded protein is CASSLVGTGAYEQYF.

This clone was observed a few times. The rearrangement joins TRBV6-5 to TRBJ1-1; TRBD1 is a possible D gene (6 bases). This CDR3 comprises 13 residues. Trimming took 2 bases from V and 3 from J, leaving 7 bases between them. Germline CDR1 is MNHEY and CDR2 is SVGAGI. CDR3: CASSYPGDTEAFF. In DNA, the CDR3 is TGTGCCAGCAGTTACCCAGGGGACACTGAAGCTTTCTTT.

Written as DNA, the CDR3 is TGCAGTGCTGGGGACAGGCCCTACGAGCAGTACTTC. It translates to CSAGDRPYEQYF. This chain links TRBV20-1 with TRBJ2-7; 8 bases match TRBD1. The germline CDR1 and CDR2 sequences are DFQATT and SNEGSKA (reference sequence). The V gene end was trimmed by 5 bases and the J gene end by 2 bases; junction bases not matched to a gene: 2. The CDR3 spans 12 residues.

The table lists this clone with many counts. The chain has TRBV6-5 and TRBJ1-4; 10 bases align to TRBD1. The CDR3 is 21 residues long. Germline V lookup: CDR1 MNHEY, CDR2 SVGAGI. Trimming at V came to 7 bases and at J to 7 bases, leaving 27 bases not matched to a gene. The CDR3 coding sequence is TGTGCCAGCACAGCGACAGGGGGCCCCTACGTACCAAGAGTCGGCTTTGAAAAACTGTTTTTT. This sequence encodes CASTATGGPYVPRVGFEKLFF.